One sample yielded the 12 T cell receptor beta chains listed below, sequenced in a study of shared clonotypes between healthy human individuals. Measured with immunoSEQ multiplex PCR; TCRdb has only the in-frame clones, and not every one. The sample lists millions of clones, approximately 93% occurring once. Sequencing used naive CD4+ T cells from PBMCs. Sample subset: CD45RA+ positively selected. The origin of the receptors is a man between 18 and 35 years old in good health. Some clones in this sample may be carry-over from other donors' samples.

The genes are TRBV6-5 and TRBJ1-1; D is undetermined. With 3 bases removed from V and 3 bases from J, the gap between germline ends came to 14 bases. The CDR3 totals 15 residues. Germline V CDR1 and CDR2: MNHEY, SVGAGI. The CDR3 loop is CASSYFGEKDTEAFF. CDR3 in DNA: TGTGCCAGCAGTTATTTTGGTGAGAAGGACACTGAAGCTTTCTTT.

The gene calls are TRBV7-2 and TRBJ2-1, with 8 bases identical to TRBD2. Per the germline V gene, CDR1 is SGHTA and CDR2 is FQGNSA. The CDR3 length is 15 residues. The ends lost 1 base at V and 5 bases at J; junction bases unmatched: 4. The CDR3 DNA reads TGTGCCAGCAGCTTAGTGGGCGGGGGGAACAATGAGCAGTTCTTC. Amino acid sequence: CASSLVGGGNNEQFF.

The rearrangement links TRBV6-6 to TRBJ2-7, with 10 bases matching TRBD2. Germline loops: CDR1 MNHNY, CDR2 SVGAGI (reference sequence). The junction had 11 bases not matched to a gene; V was cut back by 5 bases and J by 4 bases. CDR3 size: 16 residues. CDR3 coding DNA: TGTGCCAGCAGTCCGCCGGGAGCGGGAGGGAGGTACGAGCAGTACTTC. Translating gives CASSPPGAGGRYEQYF.

The CDR3 spells CASSPLGTASTDTQYF. The CDR3 DNA reads TGTGCCAGCAGCCCACTTGGGACGGCTAGCACAGATACGCAGTATTTT. The rearrangement joins TRBV11-2 to TRBJ2-3, with D perhaps being TRBD1 or TRBD2 (5 bases each). Trimming removed 5 bases from V and 0 bases from J, with 15 bases in between. The CDR3 is 16 amino acids. Germline CDR1 is SGHAT and CDR2 is FQNNGV.

In regard to this clone: This same CDR3 is encoded by further DNA sequences in the sample. The chain joins TRBV2 to TRBJ2-5; D is unresolved. Trimming left V 7 bases short and J 3 bases short, with 6 bases between. The CDR3 spans 11 residues. Germline assignment: CDR1 SNHLY and CDR2 FYNNEI. Here the CDR3 DNA reads TGTGCCAGCAAACGGGAAGAGACCCAGTACTTC. Its translation is CASKREETQYF.

The chain couples TRBV18 to TRBJ2-3; 9 bases map to TRBD1. Germline values: CDR1 KGHSH, CDR2 LQKENI. The ends lost 3 bases at V and 3 bases at J; junction bases unmatched: 7. The CDR3 totals 16 residues. CDR3 amino acids: CASSPYGTGRTDTQYF. Written as DNA, the CDR3 is TGTGCCAGCTCACCCTATGGGACAGGGAGAACAGATACGCAGTATTTT.

The chain uses TRBV30 and TRBJ1-2; a possible D gene is TRBD1 (6 bases). This CDR3 has 13 residues. Trimming took 3 bases from V and 4 from J, leaving 12 bases between them. CDR1 is GTSNPN and CDR2 is SVGIG in the germline V gene (reference sequence). The CDR3 sequence is CAWREGGSYGYTF. Here the CDR3 DNA reads TGTGCCTGGAGGGAGGGGGGAAGCTATGGCTACACCTTC.

The gene calls are TRBV11-2 and TRBJ1-2; D is perhaps TRBD1 (5 bases). The CDR3 covers 12 residues. Trimming cost V 4 bases and J 10 bases, with 13 bases left between them. Germline loops: CDR1 SGHAT, CDR2 FQNNGV. The CDR3 bases are TGTGCCAGCAGCTCTAGAGGGACTGTCTACACCTTC. Translation: CASSSRGTVYTF.

Of note for this clone: Other DNA sequences from this sample encode an identical CDR3 as well. V usage is TRBV9 and J usage is TRBJ2-7; D is perhaps TRBD2 (5 bases). CDR3 size: 14 residues. Germline V CDR1 and CDR2: SGDLS, YYNGEE. Trimming stripped 4 bases from V and 0 bases from J, with 11 bases between. The CDR3 sequence is CASSPRTGSYEQYF. The CDR3 DNA sequence: TGTGCCAGCAGCCCCCGGACTGGCTCCTACGAGCAGTACTTC.

The chain employs TRBV28 and TRBJ2-5; D is possibly TRBD2 (6 bases). Germline CDR1 and CDR2: MDHEN and SYDVKM. V was pared by 1 base and J by 7 bases, with 16 bases between. The CDR3 is made up of 15 amino acids. The CDR3 is CASSLSGSGGGTQYF. DNA of the CDR3: TGTGCCAGCAGTTTATCCGGTAGCGGAGGTGGGACCCAGTACTTC.

This rearrangement joins TRBV28 to TRBJ2-1, with a weak D call TRBD1 (5 bases). The germline V gene encodes CDR1 MDHEN and CDR2 SYDVKM. Trimming took 7 bases from V and 2 from J, leaving 12 bases between them. The CDR3 is 14 residues long. The DNA for the CDR3 is TGTGCCAGCATGGGTCAGGGCACCTACAATGAGCAGTTCTTC. It codes for CASMGQGTYNEQFF.

This rearrangement joins TRBV5-4 to TRBJ2-7, with TRBD1 matching 10 bases. In germline, CDR1 is SGHNT, CDR2 YYREEE (reference sequence). The CDR3 runs to 15 residues. J lost 2 bases, V lost 3 bases, and 5 bases had no gene match. In nucleotides, the CDR3 is TGTGCCAGCAGCTCCGCCGGGACAGGGGCCTACGAGCAGTACTTC. Its protein product is CASSSAGTGAYEQYF.